The 25 T cell receptor beta chains presented below share a single source sample, sequenced in a study of T cells in Graves' hyperthyroidism and ophthalmopathy. TCR beta CDR3 regions were amplified from RNA transcripts. The primer set for the first-round RT-PCR of the TCR CDR3 was HTBI. Using its own MiXCR run on the multiplex PCR reads, TCRdb lists one record per CDR3 protein. Counted here are some 360,000 distinct CDR3 sequences, roughly 18% occurring once; the ten biggest clones make up around 15%. The specimen was blood. The origin of the receptors is a woman between 40 and 55 years old with Graves' ophthalmopathy.

There are many counts of this clonotype. In nucleotides, the CDR3 is TGTGCCAGCAGTTTATCCCACCAAGAGACCCAGTACTTC. It translates to CASSLSHQETQYF. This rearrangement joins TRBV28 to TRBJ2-5, with no clear D. Germline values: CDR1 MDHEN, CDR2 SYDVKM. V was cut by 1 base and J by 0 bases, with 3 bases left in between. The CDR3 has 13 amino acids.

The genes are TRBV29-1 and TRBJ2-7; unclear D gene. Trimming removed 7 bases at V and 3 bases at J, with 13 bases between. Germline CDR1 reads SQVTM; CDR2 reads ANQGSEA. This CDR3 contains 12 residues. The CDR3: CSAATELYEQYF. The CDR3 DNA follows: TGCAGCGCCGCGACTGAACTCTACGAGCAGTACTTC.

This clonotype was counted ten times or more. The chain joins TRBV7-9 to TRBJ1-1; a possible D gene is TRBD1 (6 bases). V was clipped by 1 base and J by 4 bases, with 13 bases between them. Germline loops: CDR1 SEHNR, CDR2 FQNEAQ (reference sequence). This CDR3 is built from 15 residues. CDR3 loop: CASSLVQGMSTEAFF. CDR3 DNA: TGTGCCAGCAGCTTAGTCCAGGGGATGAGCACTGAAGCTTTCTTT.

This clonotype has ten or more counts. The chain links TRBV6-5 to TRBJ2-6; TRBD1 might be the D (6 bases). Trimming pared 11 bases from V and 0 bases from J, leaving 23 bases between. The CDR3 sequence is 18 residues long. The V gene's germline CDR1 is MNHEY and CDR2 SVGAGI. The CDR3 nucleotides read TGTGCCGTAGGGGGTAAGAAGGTACCCCCCTCTGGGGCCAACGTCCTGACTTTC. It yields the protein CAVGGKKVPPSGANVLTF.

The table lists this clonotype with many counts. V and J are TRBV12-3 or TRBV12-4 and TRBJ2-7; D is possibly TRBD1 (6 bases). CDR3 length equals 15 residues. Trimming shortened V by 5 bases and J by 0 bases, and 14 bases separated the two germline ends. The CDR3 region is CASSTGTWSSYEQYF. For the CDR3, the DNA is TGTGCCAGCAGTACGGGGACATGGAGCTCCTACGAGCAGTACTTC.

This clonotype came up many times. This chain connects TRBV6-5 to TRBJ1-1; no reliable D call. The V gene lost 0 bases and the J gene lost 0 bases, with 5 bases spanning the gap. CDR1 and CDR2 (germline): MNHEY, SVGAGI. The CDR3 has 14 amino acids. CDR3 bases: TGTGCCAGCAGTTACTCTGCCGTGAACACTGAAGCTTTCTTT. Translation gives CASSYSAVNTEAFF.

There are many counts of this clonotype. The chain is built from TRBV6-2 or TRBV6-3 and TRBJ2-7; 10 bases are a match to TRBD2. This CDR3 comprises 15 residues. Germline V gene data show CDR1 as MNHEY and CDR2 as SVGEGT. The J segment lost 1 base and the V segment lost 6 bases, leaving 6 bases of the junction unmatched. This chain's CDR3 is CASRPSGRGSYEQYF. Written as DNA, the CDR3 is TGTGCCAGCAGGCCTAGCGGGAGAGGATCCTACGAGCAGTACTTC.

This clonotype was recorded many times. The J gene is TRBJ2-7, the V gene TRBV30, with 8 bases fitting TRBD2. The J segment lost 4 bases and the V segment lost 2 bases, leaving 4 bases of the junction unmatched. CDR1 and CDR2 from the germline V gene are GTSNPN and SVGIG (reference sequence). This CDR3 has 13 amino acids. The CDR3 coding sequence is TGTGCCTGGAGTACGATAGCGGGATACGAGCAGTACTTC. It codes for CAWSTIAGYEQYF. The full variable domain, with the rest looked up from reference TRBV30 and TRBJ2-7, is SQTIHQWPATLVQPVGSPLSLECTVEGTSNPNLYWYRQAAGRGLQLLFYSVGIGQISSEVPQNLSASRPQDRQFILSSKKLLLSDSGFYLCAWSTIAGYEQYFGPGTRLTVT.

This clonotype was detected a few times. The V call is TRBV19, the J call TRBJ1-6; the D is unclear. Trimming left V 5 bases short and J 0 bases short, with 11 bases between. The CDR3 is 16 amino acids. Germline CDR1 LNHDA, CDR2 SQIVND (reference sequence). The CDR3 nucleotides are TGTGCCAGTAGTGGGCAGCTGAGCTCCTATAATTCACCCCTCCACTTT. This translates into CASSGQLSSYNSPLHF.

This clonotype was observed many times. This chain uses TRBV19 with TRBJ2-5, with D perhaps matching TRBD1 or TRBD2 (5 bases each). This CDR3 has 15 residues. Trimming left V 3 bases short and J 1 base short, with 12 bases between. CDR1 and CDR2 (germline): LNHDA, SQIVND (reference sequence). CDR3 in DNA: TGTGCCAGTAGTATTAGCCAGGGAGTCCAAGAGACCCAGTACTTC. Translated: CASSISQGVQETQYF.

This clonotype was recorded many times. This chain links TRBV6-2 or TRBV6-3 with TRBJ2-5; 8 bases are a match to TRBD2. V shed 6 bases and J 5 bases; nucleotides not matched to a gene: 14. The CDR3 is 16 residues long. Germline CDR1 and CDR2: MNHEY and SVGEGT. CDR3 coding DNA: TGTGCCAGCAGGAAAACCACAGGTAGCGGGATGGAGACCCAGTACTTC. It translates to CASRKTTGSGMETQYF.

Ten or more counts support this clonotype. V gene TRBV7-9 combines with J gene TRBJ2-7, with D perhaps matching TRBD2 (5 bases). CDR1 is SEHNR and CDR2 is FQNEAQ in the germline V gene (reference sequence). CDR3 length: 12 residues. V lost 2 bases to trimming and J lost 6 bases, with 8 bases between them. CDR3 residues: CASSLSSGEQYF. As DNA, the CDR3 is TGTGCCAGCAGCTTATCCAGCGGCGAGCAGTACTTC.

This clonotype was seen many times. The chain links TRBV20-1 to TRBJ2-7; 11 bases align to TRBD1. CDR1 and CDR2 (germline): DFQATT, SNEGSKA (reference sequence). J gave up 5 bases and V 2 bases, and 8 bases lay outside the gene matches. The CDR3 is 15 residues long. The CDR3 is CSARLGGQGVHEQYF. The CDR3 nucleotides are TGCAGTGCTAGACTTGGGGGACAGGGGGTCCACGAGCAGTACTTC.

The chain uses TRBV19 and TRBJ1-5; possibly TRBD1 for D (5 bases). The length of the CDR3 is 14 residues. The V end lost 4 bases, the J end lost 3 bases, and 10 bases lay between the germline ends. Germline-derived CDR1 and CDR2 are LNHDA and SQIVND (reference sequence). CDR3 nucleotides: TGTGCCAGTAGTAATCGACAGTACAATCAGCCCCAGCATTTT. Amino acid sequence: CASSNRQYNQPQHF.

This clonotype was detected ten times or more. This chain joins TRBV19 and TRBJ2-7; tentative D call: TRBD1 (5 bases). Germline-derived CDR1 and CDR2 are LNHDA and SQIVND (reference sequence). V was trimmed by 6 bases and J by 0 bases, leaving 15 bases between them. The length of the CDR3 is 15 residues. The CDR3 coding sequence is TGTGCCAGTAGGACCACAGGCCTAAGCTCCTACGAGCAGTACTTC. It encodes CASRTTGLSSYEQYF.

This clonotype was counted at least ten times. The chain combines TRBV27 with TRBJ2-7; either TRBD1 or TRBD2 may supply D (5 bases each). CDR1 and CDR2 (germline): MNHEY, SMNVEV (reference sequence). The germline V and J ends were trimmed by 0 bases and 2 bases, with 11 bases remaining between them. The CDR3 contains 15 residues. The CDR3 protein is CASSLSWGSAYEQYF. The DNA for the CDR3 is TGTGCCAGCAGTTTATCGTGGGGGTCGGCCTACGAGCAGTACTTC.

There are many counts of this clonotype. This chain uses TRBV20-1 with TRBJ2-7; D possibly corresponds to TRBD2 (5 bases). Germline CDR1 is DFQATT and CDR2 is SNEGSKA (reference sequence). The V end was cut by 6 bases, the J end by 6 bases, with 18 bases between. This CDR3 region has 13 residues. CDR3 sequence reads: CSARAALSPEQYF. CDR3 nucleotide sequence: TGCAGTGCGCGGGCAGCGCTCTCTCCCGAGCAGTACTTC.

In its sample, this clonotype was seen many times. This chain uses TRBV6-5 with TRBJ2-7; D remains unclear. This CDR3 region has 13 residues. Germline CDR1 is MNHEY and CDR2 is SVGAGI. Trimming shortened V by 2 bases and J by 5 bases, and 10 bases separated the two germline ends. CDR3 protein: CASSYPPSDEQYF. As DNA, the CDR3 is TGTGCCAGCAGTTACCCGCCCTCTGACGAGCAGTACTTC.

About this clonotype: This may stem from a read error, because a much larger clone lies one nucleotide away. CDR3 coding DNA: TGTGCCAGCAGGCCCGGACGGTCCAAAAACATTCAGTACTTC. It translates to CASRPGRSKNIQYF. V is TRBV12-3 or TRBV12-4 and J is TRBJ2-4; D is unresolved. The CDR3 contains 14 residues. With 6 bases removed from V and 2 bases from J, the gap between germline ends came to 11 bases.

This clonotype was seen ten or more times. The J gene is TRBJ2-5, the V gene TRBV24-1, with 7 bases matching TRBD1. The CDR3 covers 15 residues. CDR1 is KGHDR, CDR2 SFDVKD, per germline. With 6 bases clipped from V and 1 base from J, the junction kept 7 bases outside the gene matches. CDR3 DNA sequence: TGTGCCACCAGTTCCGGGACAGCCCTCCAAGAGACCCAGTACTTC. Amino acid sequence: CATSSGTALQETQYF.

J is TRBJ1-5 and V is TRBV6-1; the match to TRBD1 covers 7 bases. CDR3 length equals 17 residues. CDR1 MNHNS and CDR2 SASEGT come from the germline V gene. V lost 6 bases, J lost 0 bases, and 11 bases stayed unmatched. CDR3 DNA: TGTGCCAGCAGGGGGGGACAGCGAACCCCTAGCAATCAGCCCCAGCATTTT. Translated: CASRGGQRTPSNQPQHF.

In this sample, this clonotype turned up many times. This chain links TRBV19 with TRBJ2-7; the match to TRBD2 covers 9 bases. The V segment lost 8 bases and the J segment 5 bases; nucleotides outside the gene matches: 4. The germline V gene encodes CDR1 LNHDA and CDR2 SQIVND (reference sequence). This CDR3 has 12 amino acids. The CDR3 DNA sequence: TGTGCCAGTGGACTAGCGTACCACGAGCAGTACTTC. It specifies CASGLAYHEQYF.

This chain uses TRBV6-1 with TRBJ2-7; D possibly matches TRBD1 or TRBD2 (5 bases each). V was cut by 7 bases and J by 6 bases, with 13 bases left in between. The CDR3 length is 12 residues. Germline V lookup: CDR1 MNHNS, CDR2 SASEGT. The CDR3 sequence is CASTLGAGEQYF. The CDR3 DNA sequence: TGTGCCAGCACACTAGGGGCGGGCGAGCAGTACTTC.

This clonotype was counted a few times. A much bigger clone sits one base away, suggesting this may be a read error. The chain is built from TRBV29-1 and TRBJ1-2, with D unresolved. CDR1 SQVTM and CDR2 ANQGSEA come from the germline V gene. The CDR3 length is 13 residues. Trimming left V 0 bases short and J 8 bases short, with 13 bases between. The DNA of the CDR3 is TGCAGCGTTGAAGAGGGGTCGAGAGGAGGCTACACCTTC. Residues: CSVEEGSRGGYTF.

Many counts were recorded for this clonotype. The chain has TRBV27 and TRBJ2-2, with TRBD2 matching 11 bases. Trimming removed 2 bases from V and 4 bases from J; junction bases left unmatched: 9. CDR1 MNHEY and CDR2 SMNVEV come from the germline V gene (reference sequence). This CDR3 has 18 residues. The CDR3 region is CASSLMGTSGVLTGELFF. The CDR3 DNA reads TGTGCCAGCAGTTTAATGGGGACTAGCGGAGTGCTCACCGGGGAGCTGTTTTTT.